The clone carrying this TCR beta chain was detected a few times. What it binds is unknown. This record belongs to a study of T-cell memory formation after mild COVID-19. Study-level points and caveats: The study found balanced CD4/CD8 in clones contracting day 15 to 85 and a CD4+ lean in later expanders.

The CDR3 runs 17 residues. V lost 1 base, J lost 0 bases, and 6 bases stayed unmatched. Germline values: CDR1 KGHSH, CDR2 LQKENI. Each CDR3 protein is one row after TCRdb ran MiXCR on the 5' RACE reads. The data contain 470,000 or so distinct CDR3 sequences, roughly 18% of them seen just once; the ten biggest clones take up 20% to 25%. The V call is TRBV18, the J call TRBJ1-1; the match to TRBD1 covers 9 bases. This sequence was found in a man aged 18 to 30 who had mild COVID-19 (a few samples of this study predate the infection). Cell type and time point are not known. Source material: PBMCs or a T cell subset sorted from them (not recorded which). CDR3 sequence: CASSPQRTGDMNTEAFF. In DNA form, the CDR3 reads TGTGCCAGCTCACCACAACGGACAGGGGACATGAACACTGAAGCTTTCTTT.